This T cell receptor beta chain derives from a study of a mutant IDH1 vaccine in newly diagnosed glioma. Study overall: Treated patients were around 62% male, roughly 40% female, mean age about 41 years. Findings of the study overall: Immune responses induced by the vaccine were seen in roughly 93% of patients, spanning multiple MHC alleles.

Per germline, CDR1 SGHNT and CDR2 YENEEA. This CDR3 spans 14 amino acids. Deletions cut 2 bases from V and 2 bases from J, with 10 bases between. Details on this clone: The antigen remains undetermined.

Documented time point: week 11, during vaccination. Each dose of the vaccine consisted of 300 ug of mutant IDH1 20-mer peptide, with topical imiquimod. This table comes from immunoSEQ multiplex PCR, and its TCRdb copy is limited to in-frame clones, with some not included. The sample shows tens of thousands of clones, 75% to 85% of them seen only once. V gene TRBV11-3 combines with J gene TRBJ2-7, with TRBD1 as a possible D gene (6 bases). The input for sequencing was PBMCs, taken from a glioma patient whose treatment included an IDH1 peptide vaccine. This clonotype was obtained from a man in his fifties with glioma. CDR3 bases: TGTGCCAGCAGCTTAAGGGACAAGCCCTACGAGCAGTACTTC. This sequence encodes CASSLRDKPYEQYF.